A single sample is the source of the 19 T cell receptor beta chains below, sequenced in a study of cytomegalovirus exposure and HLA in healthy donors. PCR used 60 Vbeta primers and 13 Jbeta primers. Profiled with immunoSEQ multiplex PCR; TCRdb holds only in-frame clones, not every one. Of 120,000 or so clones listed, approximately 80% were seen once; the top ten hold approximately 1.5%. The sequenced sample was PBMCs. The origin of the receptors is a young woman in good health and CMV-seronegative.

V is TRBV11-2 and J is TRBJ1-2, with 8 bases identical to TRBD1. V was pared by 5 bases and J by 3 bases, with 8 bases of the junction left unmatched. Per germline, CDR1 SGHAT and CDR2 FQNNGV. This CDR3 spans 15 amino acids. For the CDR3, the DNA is TGTGCCAGCAGCACCAGGACAGGGCCTTACTATGGCTACACCTTC. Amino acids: CASSTRTGPYYGYTF.

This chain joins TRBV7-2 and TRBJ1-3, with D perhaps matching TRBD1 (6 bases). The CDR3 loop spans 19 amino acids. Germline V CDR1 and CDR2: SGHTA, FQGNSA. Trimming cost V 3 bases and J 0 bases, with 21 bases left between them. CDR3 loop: CASSFERGTPPNSGNTIYF. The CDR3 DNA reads TGTGCCAGCAGCTTCGAGAGGGGGACACCTCCAAACTCTGGAAACACCATATATTTT.

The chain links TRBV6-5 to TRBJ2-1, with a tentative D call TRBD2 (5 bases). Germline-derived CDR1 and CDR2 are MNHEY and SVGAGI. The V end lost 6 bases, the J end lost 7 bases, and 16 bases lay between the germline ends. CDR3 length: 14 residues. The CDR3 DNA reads TGTGCCAGCAGGGAGATCTTCGGGGAGAATGAGCAGTTCTTC. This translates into CASREIFGENEQFF.

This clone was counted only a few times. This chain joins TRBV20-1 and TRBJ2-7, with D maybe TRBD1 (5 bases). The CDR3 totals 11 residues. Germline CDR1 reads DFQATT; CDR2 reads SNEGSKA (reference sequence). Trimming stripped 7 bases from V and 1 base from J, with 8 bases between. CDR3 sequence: CSGQGSYEQYF. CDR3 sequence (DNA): TGCAGTGGGCAGGGTTCCTACGAGCAGTACTTC.

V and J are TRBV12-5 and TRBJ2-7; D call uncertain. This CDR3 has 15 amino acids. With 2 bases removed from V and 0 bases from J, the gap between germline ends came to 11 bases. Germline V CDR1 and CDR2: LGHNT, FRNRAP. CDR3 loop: CASGLNTGPSYEQYF. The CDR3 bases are TGTGCTAGTGGTTTGAATACTGGGCCCTCCTACGAGCAGTACTTC. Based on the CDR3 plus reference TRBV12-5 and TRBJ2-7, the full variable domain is DARVTQTPRHKVTEMGQEVTMRCQPILGHNTVFWYRQTMMQGLELLAYFRNRAPLDDSGMPKDRFSAEMPDATLATLKIQPSEPRDSAVYFCASGLNTGPSYEQYFGPGTRLTVT.

The DNA of the CDR3 is TGTGCCAGTAGTCTCCGGGACTTAAGCTCACCCCTCCACTTT. Encoded protein: CASSLRDLSSPLHF. The chain is built from TRBV2 and TRBJ1-6; weak D call: TRBD1 (5 bases). CDR3 length: 14 residues. Germline V gene data show CDR1 as SNHLY and CDR2 as FYNNEI. Trimming stripped 9 bases from V and 10 bases from J, with 19 bases between.

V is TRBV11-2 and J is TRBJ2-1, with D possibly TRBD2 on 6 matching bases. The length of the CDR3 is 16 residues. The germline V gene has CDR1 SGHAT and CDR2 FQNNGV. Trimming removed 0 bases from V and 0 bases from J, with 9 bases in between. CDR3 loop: CASSLDRRVSYNEQFF. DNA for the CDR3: TGTGCCAGCAGCTTAGACCGGAGGGTCTCCTACAATGAGCAGTTCTTC.

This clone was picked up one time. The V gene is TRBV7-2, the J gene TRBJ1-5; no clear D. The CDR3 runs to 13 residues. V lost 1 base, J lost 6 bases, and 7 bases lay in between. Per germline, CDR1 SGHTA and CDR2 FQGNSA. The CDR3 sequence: CASSLEYGQPQHF. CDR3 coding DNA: TGTGCCAGCAGCTTAGAGTACGGTCAGCCCCAGCATTTT.

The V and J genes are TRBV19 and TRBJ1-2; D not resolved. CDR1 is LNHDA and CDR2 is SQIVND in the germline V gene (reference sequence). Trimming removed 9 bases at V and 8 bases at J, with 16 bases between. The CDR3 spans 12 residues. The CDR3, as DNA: TGTGCCAGCACTATACGACGGGGAGGCTACACCTTC. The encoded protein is CASTIRRGGYTF.

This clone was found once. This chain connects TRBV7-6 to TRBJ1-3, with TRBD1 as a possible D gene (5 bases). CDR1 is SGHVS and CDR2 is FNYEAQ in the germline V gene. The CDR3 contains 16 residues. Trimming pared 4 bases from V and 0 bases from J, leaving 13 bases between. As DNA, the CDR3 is TGTGCCAGCAGCTACTGGGACTCAAGCTCTGGAAACACCATATATTTT. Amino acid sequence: CASSYWDSSSGNTIYF.

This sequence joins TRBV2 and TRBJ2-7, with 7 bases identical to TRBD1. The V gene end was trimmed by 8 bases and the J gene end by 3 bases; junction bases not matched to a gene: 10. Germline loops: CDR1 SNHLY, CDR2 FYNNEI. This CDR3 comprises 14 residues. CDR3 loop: CASVGTEIRYEQYF. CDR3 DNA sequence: TGTGCCAGCGTCGGGACAGAGATACGCTACGAGCAGTACTTC.

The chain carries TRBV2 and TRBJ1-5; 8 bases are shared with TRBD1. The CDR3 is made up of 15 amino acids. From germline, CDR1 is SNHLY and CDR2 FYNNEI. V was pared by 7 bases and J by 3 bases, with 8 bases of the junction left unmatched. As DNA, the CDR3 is TGTGCCAGCACCCTTACAGGGGGTTACAATCAGCCCCAGCATTTT. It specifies CASTLTGGYNQPQHF.

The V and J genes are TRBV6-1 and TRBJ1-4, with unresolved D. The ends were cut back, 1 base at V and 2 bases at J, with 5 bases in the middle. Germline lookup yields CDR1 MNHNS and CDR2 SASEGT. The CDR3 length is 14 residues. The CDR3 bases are TGTGCCAGCAGTGAAGGTGGCACTAATGAAAAACTGTTTTTT. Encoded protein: CASSEGGTNEKLFF.

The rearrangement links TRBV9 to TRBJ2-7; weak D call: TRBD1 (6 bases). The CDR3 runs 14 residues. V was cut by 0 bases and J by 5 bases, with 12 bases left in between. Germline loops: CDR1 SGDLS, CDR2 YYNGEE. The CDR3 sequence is CASSVDARGNEQYF. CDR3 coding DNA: TGTGCCAGCAGCGTAGATGCCAGGGGCAACGAGCAGTACTTC.

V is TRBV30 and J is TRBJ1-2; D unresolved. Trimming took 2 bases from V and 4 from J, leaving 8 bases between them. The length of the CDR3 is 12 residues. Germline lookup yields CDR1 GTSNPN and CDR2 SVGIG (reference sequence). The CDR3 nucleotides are TGTGCCTGGAGTATGGCAATCTATGGCTACACCTTC. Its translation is CAWSMAIYGYTF.

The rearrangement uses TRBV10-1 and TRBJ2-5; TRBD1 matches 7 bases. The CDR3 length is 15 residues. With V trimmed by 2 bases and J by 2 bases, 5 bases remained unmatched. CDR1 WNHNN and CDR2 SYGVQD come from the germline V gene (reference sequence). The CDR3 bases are TGCGCCAGCAGTGAGACCCCGACAGGGCAAGAGACCCAGTACTTC. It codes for CASSETPTGQETQYF.

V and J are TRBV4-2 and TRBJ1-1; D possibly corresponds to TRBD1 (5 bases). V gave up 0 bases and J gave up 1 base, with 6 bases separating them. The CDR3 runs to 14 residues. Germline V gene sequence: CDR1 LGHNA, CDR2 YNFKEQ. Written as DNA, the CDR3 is TGTGCCAGCAGCCAAGACAGGGCGAACACTGAAGCTTTCTTT. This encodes CASSQDRANTEAFF.

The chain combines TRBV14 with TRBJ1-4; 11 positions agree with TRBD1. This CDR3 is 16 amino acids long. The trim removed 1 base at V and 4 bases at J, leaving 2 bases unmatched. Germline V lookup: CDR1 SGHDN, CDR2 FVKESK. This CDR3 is CASSQGTGGLNEKLFF. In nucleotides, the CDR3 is TGTGCCAGCAGCCAAGGGACAGGGGGCCTTAATGAAAAACTGTTTTTT.

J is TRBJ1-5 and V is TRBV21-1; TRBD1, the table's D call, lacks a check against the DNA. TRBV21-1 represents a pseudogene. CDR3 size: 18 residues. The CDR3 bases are TGTGCCAGCAGCAAATTCGCGAACAGGGGTCGGAGCAATCAGCCCCAGCATTTT. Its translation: CASSKFANRGRSNQPQHF.